Listed here is a single TCR beta chain. Antigen unknown. This entry is derived from a study of T cell repertoires in cytomegalovirus infection. Study summary: It was the public TCR beta signatures that indicated both CMV infection and matching HLA type.

One entry per CDR3 protein, called by TCRdb with MiXCR from the reads. The sample has about 260,000 distinct CDR3 sequences, less than 9.5% seen once; the top ten hold more than 13%. Germline V gene data show CDR1 as MNHEY and CDR2 as SVGEGT. The CDR3 is made up of 14 amino acids. With V trimmed by 5 bases and J by 4 bases, 0 bases remained unmatched. General observations from the study: Carriage of CMV together with the relevant HLA was identifiable through cumulative public TCR beta family frequency. Within the response measured ex vivo, HLA-C-restricted CMV-specific TCR beta clonotypes were dominant.

The TCR was taken from a human donor in good health (CMV status not recorded). Some clones in this sample may be carry-over from other donors' samples. V is TRBV6-2 or TRBV6-3 and J is TRBJ2-5; 14 bases map to TRBD2. Sequencing was carried out using PBMCs. CDR3 sequence reads: CASSGLAGGETQYF. CDR3 in DNA: TGTGCCAGCAGTGGACTAGCGGGAGGAGAGACCCAGTACTTC.